This record looks at one T cell receptor (beta chain) sequence and its context. Antigen unknown. The data stem from a study of cytomegalovirus exposure and HLA in healthy donors. Regarding the study as a whole: The study labeled 150 to 200 TCR beta chains cytomegalovirus-associated.

Primers for the PCR totalled 60 Vbeta and 13 Jbeta. Sequenced by immunoSEQ multiplex PCR; TCRdb stores in-frame clones only, minus some. Among approximately 160,000 clones listed, under 85% were seen once. Germline CDR1 and CDR2: SGHRS and YFSETQ. The CDR3 is 16 amino acids. Trimming pared 4 bases from V and 1 base from J, leaving 12 bases between. This TCR was recovered from a woman under 40 in good health and CMV-seronegative. Source material: PBMCs. V gene TRBV5-1 combines with J gene TRBJ1-6; a weak D match, TRBD1 (5 bases). In nucleotides, the CDR3 is TGCGCCAGCAGCACGGTACAGGTTTCCTATAATTCACCCCTCCACTTT. Amino acid sequence: CASSTVQVSYNSPLHF. The full variable domain, in which reference TRBV5-1 and TRBJ1-6 provide the parts outside the CDR3, is KAGVTQTPRYLIKTRGQQVTLSCSPISGHRSVSWYQQTPGQGLQFLFEYFSETQRNKGNFPGRFSGRQFSNSRSEMNVSTLELGDSALYLCASSTVQVSYNSPLHFGNGTRLTVT.